The entry below gives a single T cell receptor beta chain sequence along with its context. As handled by the study authors: Reference gene primer amplification yielded estimated nucleated cell counts. Profiled with immunoSEQ multiplex PCR; TCRdb holds only in-frame clones, not every one. V, J and clone size derive from that table, while D and trimming were established from the DNA sequence. Here the sample spans 100,000 to 120,000 clones, nearly 80% being singletons. The sample comes from a study of blood T cell repertoires in COVID-19. Study as a whole: Material from acute and convalescent COVID-19 was sourced from the United States, Italy and Spain. PBMCs, B-cell-depleted T cells, or T cells were the source of the cDNA or gDNA that made up the material.

From germline, CDR1 is SNHLY and CDR2 FYNNEI. The CDR3 sequence is 15 residues long. After removal of 4 bases from V and 2 bases from J, the junction contained 8 bases not matched to a gene. The chain links TRBV2 to TRBJ2-7; 7 positions agree with TRBD1. Sample: peripheral blood. This TCR was sampled from a woman at least 80 years old with active or convalescent COVID-19. CDR3 nucleotide sequence: TGTGCCAGCAGTGGTAGGGGTCAGGGGGCCTACGAGCAGTACTTC. Translated: CASSGRGQGAYEQYF.